This paragraph reports one T cell receptor beta chain. The data are from a study of blood T cell repertoires in COVID-19. Study in general: Whether acute or convalescent, the COVID-19 samples came from the United States, Italy and Spain.

Clones were read by immunoSEQ multiplex PCR, and TCRdb kept only the in-frame ones, dropping some. The table has approximately 75,000 clones, over 60% seen once. Germline V CDR1 and CDR2: LGHDT, YNNKEL (reference sequence). This CDR3 contains 16 residues. V lost 4 bases, J lost 7 bases, and 9 bases stayed unmatched. This receptor was taken from a woman over 75 with active or convalescent COVID-19. The J gene is TRBJ2-1, the V gene TRBV3-1 (or the pseudogene TRBV3-2); 11 bases align to TRBD1. Sequences were obtained from peripheral blood. CDR3 coding DNA: TGTGCCAGCAGCCGGATGGCGGGGACAGGGGGAAATGAGCAGTTCTTC. Amino acid sequence: CASSRMAGTGGNEQFF.